The 29 T cell receptor beta chains given below trace back to one sample, sequenced in a study of blood T cells in healthy people across ages. For the second PCR, which ran for about 6 to 11 cycles, a sample-barcoded 5' primer and a J-beta primer mix were used. One entry per CDR3 protein results from TCRdb running MiXCR on the 5' RACE reads. Here the sample spans about 580,000 distinct CDR3 sequences, around 48% being singletons. The specimen was blood. These receptors originate from an elderly man in good health.

V is TRBV20-1 and J is TRBJ1-6, with D tentatively TRBD1 (5 bases). Trimming took off 2 bases at V and 9 bases at J, with 11 bases between the two ends. Germline-derived CDR1 and CDR2 are DFQATT and SNEGSKA (reference sequence). This CDR3 comprises 13 residues. The CDR3 here is CSARRGGGSPLHF. CDR3 nucleotides: TGCAGTGCTAGACGGGGCGGGGGTTCACCCCTCCACTTT.

This chain uses TRBV7-2 with TRBJ2-7; 9 bases match TRBD2. CDR3 length: 16 amino acids. V dropped 2 bases and J dropped 7; count of bases not matched to a gene: 12. CDR1 is SGHTA, CDR2 FQGNSA, per germline. The CDR3 nucleotides read TGTGCCAGCAGCTTATACGCGGGGGGGGCATACAATGAGCAGTACTTC. Residues: CASSLYAGGAYNEQYF.

V and J are TRBV25-1 and TRBJ1-4; tentatively, D is TRBD1 (6 bases). Germline CDR1 and CDR2: MGHDK and SYGVNS. The V end lost 6 bases, the J end lost 5 bases, and 16 bases lay between the germline ends. This CDR3 region has 15 residues. This CDR3 is CASRGAGQRNEKLFF. CDR3 DNA: TGTGCCAGCAGGGGGGCGGGACAAAGAAATGAAAAACTGTTTTTT.

This clonotype came up a few times. The rearrangement uses TRBV5-1 and TRBJ2-1, with 7 bases matching TRBD2. CDR3 length: 17 residues. Germline loops: CDR1 SGHRS, CDR2 YFSETQ. The trim removed 0 bases at V and 4 bases at J, leaving 10 bases unmatched. CDR3: CASSLAGVAGGYNEQFF. The CDR3 nucleotides read TGCGCCAGCAGCTTGGCCGGAGTAGCGGGTGGGTACAATGAGCAGTTCTTC.

The V call is TRBV7-9, the J call TRBJ2-5; D is possibly TRBD1 (5 bases). With 3 bases removed from V and 1 base from J, the gap between germline ends came to 9 bases. CDR1 is SEHNR and CDR2 is FQNEAQ in the germline V gene (reference sequence). The CDR3 loop spans 14 amino acids. The chain's CDR3 is CASSLTAIQETQYF. In DNA form, the CDR3 reads TGTGCCAGCAGCTTGACAGCTATCCAAGAGACCCAGTACTTC.

The chain is built from TRBV29-1 and TRBJ1-2; D is undetermined. The CDR3 covers 15 residues. Trimming stripped 4 bases from V and 0 bases from J, with 15 bases between. Germline lookup yields CDR1 SQVTM and CDR2 ANQGSEA. CDR3 sequence reads: CSVGVRAEANYGYTF. CDR3 nucleotides: TGCAGCGTTGGAGTTCGGGCCGAAGCTAACTATGGCTACACCTTC.

This chain connects TRBV5-1 to TRBJ2-7; D ambiguous. Trimming removed 0 bases from V and 3 bases from J, with 10 bases in between. This CDR3 is 14 amino acids long. Germline CDR1 SGHRS, CDR2 YFSETQ. The DNA of the CDR3 is TGCGCCAGCAGCTTGGGAGGTGAGGACTACGAGCAGTACTTC. Its protein is CASSLGGEDYEQYF.

This clonotype was counted at least ten times. V and J are TRBV5-1 and TRBJ1-5; 7 bases agree with TRBD1. V was clipped by 3 bases and J by 1 base; unmatched bases: 1. In germline, CDR1 is SGHRS, CDR2 YFSETQ. CDR3 length: 14 amino acids. The CDR3 reads CASSSGQSNQPQHF. Here the CDR3 DNA reads TGCGCCAGCAGCTCGGGACAGAGCAATCAGCCCCAGCATTTT.

J is TRBJ2-1 and V is TRBV7-2, with D perhaps TRBD2 (7 bases). The CDR3 runs to 14 residues. Trimming pared 1 base from V and 7 bases from J, leaving 11 bases between. Per germline, CDR1 SGHTA and CDR2 FQGNSA. CDR3: CASSLDGGRNEQFF. The CDR3 bases are TGTGCCAGCAGCTTAGACGGGGGGCGGAATGAGCAGTTCTTC.

The V call is TRBV7-2, the J call TRBJ1-5; D is uncertain. The germline V and J ends were trimmed by 6 bases and 5 bases, with 11 bases remaining between them. This CDR3 region has 13 residues. Per germline, CDR1 SGHTA and CDR2 FQGNSA. The CDR3 is CASSPNRDQPQHF. The CDR3 coding sequence is TGTGCCAGCAGTCCGAATCGGGATCAGCCCCAGCATTTT. The variable domain in full, completed from reference TRBV7-2 and TRBJ1-5, reads GAGVSQSPSNKVTEKGKDVELRCDPISGHTALYWYRQSLGQGLEFLIYFQGNSAPDKSGLPSDRFSAERTGGSVSTLTIQRTQQEDSAVYLCASSPNRDQPQHFGDGTRLSIL.

The V and J genes are TRBV20-1 and TRBJ2-2; D remains unclear. Germline V lookup: CDR1 DFQATT, CDR2 SNEGSKA (reference sequence). V dropped 4 bases and J dropped 7 bases, with 10 bases sitting between them. The CDR3 extends over 12 amino acids. CDR3 coding DNA: TGCAGTGCTATGGTGTTAGACGGGGAGCTGTTTTTT. It encodes CSAMVLDGELFF.

The chain has TRBV20-1 and TRBJ1-4; D may be TRBD1 (5 bases). This CDR3 is 18 amino acids long. Germline V gives CDR1 DFQATT, CDR2 SNEGSKA (reference sequence). V shed 1 base and J shed 7 bases, with 25 bases lying between them. As DNA, the CDR3 is TGCAGTGCTAGAGGTTCAGGGCGGGCTATCACATCGGCTGAAAAACTGTTTTTT. This sequence encodes CSARGSGRAITSAEKLFF.

This clonotype was recorded at least ten times. V gene TRBV12-3 or TRBV12-4 combines with J gene TRBJ2-1, with D possibly called TRBD1 or TRBD2 (5 bases each). The germline V and J ends were trimmed by 1 base and 8 bases, with 15 bases remaining between them. The CDR3 runs 15 residues. Here the CDR3 DNA reads TGTGCCAGCAGTTTAGGGCAGGGCGGGTTATATGAGCAGTTCTTC. Protein: CASSLGQGGLYEQFF.

This chain connects TRBV20-1 to TRBJ2-7; 9 bases agree with TRBD1. The J call could be wrong; TRBJ2-5 is a better fit for the DNA end. Germline V gene data show CDR1 as DFQATT and CDR2 as SNEGSKA (reference sequence). This CDR3 is 15 amino acids long. The CDR3 region has the DNA TGCAGTGCGACAACTCCGGGACAGGGAATGGAGACCCAGTACTTC. This sequence encodes CSATTPGQGMETQYF.

Only a few counts were recorded for this clonotype. The V call is TRBV20-1, the J call TRBJ2-1; 8 nucleotides agree with TRBD2. This CDR3 is built from 14 residues. Germline CDR1 and CDR2: DFQATT and SNEGSKA (reference sequence). The J segment lost 4 bases and the V segment lost 3 bases, leaving 5 bases of the junction unmatched. CDR3 DNA: TGCAGTGCTAGGAGGCGGGAGGCATACAATGAGCAGTTCTTC. Amino acids: CSARRREAYNEQFF.

The V and J genes are TRBV11-2 and TRBJ2-5; TRBD1 matches 10 bases. The DNA end lines up better with TRBJ2-7; the J call may be wrong. This CDR3 region has 14 residues. CDR1 is SGHAT, CDR2 FQNNGV, per germline. The CDR3 region is CASSQRTGGTEQYF. CDR3 DNA: TGTGCCAGCAGCCAACGGACAGGGGGAACCGAGCAGTACTTC.

The CDR3 loop is CSACRGGGDTQYF. DNA of the CDR3: TGCAGTGCTTGCCGGGGGGGCGGAGATACGCAGTATTTT. J is TRBJ2-3 and V is TRBV20-1, with 8 bases matching TRBD2. With 5 bases clipped from V and 5 bases from J, the junction kept 6 bases outside the gene matches. Germline V gene sequence: CDR1 DFQATT, CDR2 SNEGSKA (reference sequence). The CDR3 is 13 amino acids.

The V and J genes are TRBV3-1 and TRBJ1-2, with no clear D. Trimming removed 1 base at V and 4 bases at J, with 10 bases between. The CDR3 extends over 14 amino acids. The germline gives CDR1 LGHDT, CDR2 YNNKEL (reference sequence). DNA of the CDR3: TGTGCCAGCAGCCAAGTACCAGACTCCTATGGCTACACCTTC. Translated: CASSQVPDSYGYTF.

This CDR3 is CASSSGTASSYEQYF. CDR3 coding DNA: TGCGCCAGCTCTTCCGGGACAGCGAGCTCCTACGAGCAGTACTTC. V is TRBV5-1 and J is TRBJ2-7; 7 nucleotides align to TRBD1. This CDR3 comprises 15 residues. J gave up 0 bases and V 7 bases, and 10 bases lay outside the gene matches. Germline CDR1 SGHRS, CDR2 YFSETQ.

This clonotype came up many times. The chain couples TRBV24-1 to TRBJ2-1; the D gene is possibly TRBD2 (5 bases). CDR1 and CDR2 (germline): KGHDR, SFDVKD. There are 11 residues in the CDR3. With 4 bases removed from V and 8 bases from J, the gap between germline ends came to 5 bases. CDR3 DNA sequence: TGTGCCACCAGTGACGGGGATGAGCAGTTCTTC. This sequence encodes CATSDGDEQFF.

This clonotype was observed a few times. The rearrangement joins TRBV29-1 to TRBJ2-7; 10 positions match TRBD1. With 7 bases clipped from V and 0 bases from J, the junction kept 9 bases outside the gene matches. The CDR3 runs to 15 residues. Germline V gene lookup returns CDR1 SQVTM and CDR2 ANQGSEA. The DNA of the CDR3 is TGCAGCGGAAAAGCCGGGACAGGGGACTCCTACGAGCAGTACTTC. Amino acids: CSGKAGTGDSYEQYF.

This clonotype occurred a few times. The chain joins TRBV13 to TRBJ2-7; D is undetermined. Per germline, CDR1 PRHDT and CDR2 FYEKMQ (reference sequence). Trimming shortened V by 1 base and J by 2 bases, and 12 bases separated the two germline ends. This CDR3 comprises 15 residues. This chain's CDR3 is CASSLAGLGTYEQYF. CDR3 DNA sequence: TGTGCCAGCAGCTTAGCGGGTCTCGGCACCTACGAGCAGTACTTC.

This chain joins TRBV2 and TRBJ2-5; unclear D gene. CDR1 is SNHLY and CDR2 is FYNNEI in the germline V gene. The germline V and J ends were trimmed by 9 bases and 5 bases, with 19 bases remaining between them. CDR3 size: 14 residues. CDR3 sequence reads: CARGFTRSVETQYF. The CDR3 DNA is TGTGCCAGAGGATTTACCCGTTCCGTCGAGACCCAGTACTTC.

This sequence joins TRBV28 and TRBJ1-4, with no clear D. Deletions cut 10 bases from V and 4 bases from J, with 13 bases between. This CDR3 spans 13 amino acids. The germline CDR1 and CDR2 sequences are MDHEN and SYDVKM. The CDR3 DNA reads TGTGCCACTCTAGGCGGATATAATGAAAAACTGTTTTTT. Translating gives CATLGGYNEKLFF.

The V gene is TRBV27, the J gene TRBJ1-2; TRBD1 might be the D (6 bases). Germline values: CDR1 MNHEY, CDR2 SMNVEV (reference sequence). V lost 5 bases, J lost 1 base, and 23 bases lay in between. The CDR3 runs to 18 residues. For the CDR3, the DNA is TGTGCCAGCAGTCCAAGGGGGATCCGGGCACCTATTAACTATGGCTACACCTTC. Translation: CASSPRGIRAPINYGYTF.

This clonotype was seen a handful of times. The chain has TRBV4-3 and TRBJ1-1; no definite D call. Trimming shortened V by 2 bases and J by 3 bases, and 1 base separated the two germline ends. The germline V gene encodes CDR1 LGHNA and CDR2 YSLEER. The CDR3 covers 11 residues. This chain's CDR3 is CASSQHTEAFF. The CDR3 DNA reads as TGCGCCAGCAGCCAACACACTGAAGCTTTCTTT.

This clonotype occurred a few times. The chain employs TRBV20-1 and TRBJ2-6; a possible D gene is TRBD1 (6 bases). The CDR3 covers 14 residues. Deletions cut 6 bases from V and 0 bases from J, with 9 bases between. Germline lookup yields CDR1 DFQATT and CDR2 SNEGSKA (reference sequence). CDR3 coding DNA: TGCAGTGCAAAACAGGGCTCTGGGGCCAACGTCCTGACTTTC. Protein: CSAKQGSGANVLTF.

This clonotype was recorded many times. The junction departs from germline at one end; a sequencing error may be responsible. V gene TRBV5-1 combines with J gene TRBJ2-5; D is ambiguous. The CDR3 sequence is 12 residues long. Per germline, CDR1 SGHRS and CDR2 YFSETQ. CDR3 amino acids: CASSLYQETQYF. The CDR3, as DNA: TGTGCCAGCAGCTTGTACCAAGAGACCCAGTACTTC.

The chain is built from TRBV20-1 and TRBJ2-5; tentative D call: TRBD1 (5 bases). The CDR3 is 14 residues long. Germline V gene sequence: CDR1 DFQATT, CDR2 SNEGSKA (reference sequence). Trimming cost V 4 bases and J 11 bases, with 23 bases left between them. CDR3 region: CSANGSPGRDEQYF. As DNA, the CDR3 is TGCAGTGCTAACGGCTCTCCAGGGCGAGATGAGCAGTACTTC.